These 25 T cell receptor beta chains were all obtained from the same sample, sequenced in a study of T cells expressing NK-cell markers (dated by TCRdb to 2018 to 2020). Receptor libraries were prepared by 5' RACE. TCRdb records Illumina HiSeq 2000 as the sequencer. Once TCRdb had reprocessed the reads, it stored one entry per CDR3 protein sequence and supplied no DNA. The sample table includes fewer than 200,000 distinct CDR3 sequences. The ten most abundant clones make up under 20% of the sample. The material sequenced was blood T cells: a sorted CD56 or NKG2C T cell subset, CD4+ or CD8+ T cells, or bulk PBMC T cells (not recorded which). The receptors stem from a woman aged 18 to 75 in good health.

The chain joins TRBV6-5 to TRBJ1-1; the TCRdb call, TRBD1, lacks DNA for checking. Germline V gene data show CDR1 as MNHEY and CDR2 as SVGAGI. The CDR3 covers 16 residues. The CDR3 spells CASRRQGNDLNTEAFF.

The chain uses TRBV20-1 and TRBJ2-7; TCRdb proposes TRBD2, but this gene call is untestable without DNA. Germline V gives CDR1 DFQATT, CDR2 SNEGSKA (reference sequence). This CDR3 contains 13 residues. CDR3 amino acids: CSAQPAGGYEQYF.

V usage is TRBV4-1 and J usage is TRBJ2-5. This CDR3 comprises 15 residues. Germline V CDR1 and CDR2: MGHRA, YSYEKL. CDR3 residues: CASSQDFGQQETQYF.

This chain uses TRBV29-1 with TRBJ2-3; the D call from TCRdb, TRBD1, cannot be confirmed without DNA. This CDR3 is built from 15 residues. Germline CDR1 SQVTM, CDR2 ANQGSEA. CDR3 amino acids: CSVDGGSTSTDTQYF.

This sequence joins TRBV6-5 and TRBJ2-7; lacking DNA, the TRBD1 call made by TCRdb goes unchecked. CDR3 length equals 15 residues. Per the germline V gene, CDR1 is MNHEY and CDR2 is SVGAGI. CDR3 loop: CASRQDIRSSYEQYF.

The chain uses TRBV7-3 and TRBJ2-3; TCRdb calls TRBD1, which cannot be checked without DNA. Germline values: CDR1 SGHTA, CDR2 FQGTGA. The CDR3 extends over 14 amino acids. Here the CDR3 reads CASSRQGGGDTQYF.

The rearrangement uses TRBV20-1 and TRBJ2-1; TCRdb lists TRBD2, though no DNA is available to test this call. CDR1 and CDR2 from the germline V gene are DFQATT and SNEGSKA (reference sequence). This CDR3 comprises 13 residues. CDR3 region: CSASGWGQGEQFF.

V usage is TRBV5-6 and J usage is TRBJ2-7. The germline V gene has CDR1 SGHDT and CDR2 YYEEEE. The CDR3 extends over 12 amino acids. The CDR3 is CASSLAAYEQYF.

The chain is built from TRBV18 and TRBJ1-5. CDR1 and CDR2 (germline): KGHSH, LQKENI. There are 13 residues in the CDR3. The CDR3 here is CASSPVDNQPQHF. Full variable domain (rest looked up from reference TRBV18 and TRBJ1-5): NAGVMQNPRHLVRRRGQEARLRCSPMKGHSHVYWYRQLPEEGLKFMVYLQKENIIDESGMPKERFSAEFPKEGPSILRIQQVVRGDSAAYFCASSPVDNQPQHFGDGTRLSIL.

The genes are TRBV18 and TRBJ1-1; the TRBD1 assignment by TCRdb is unverifiable without DNA. The CDR3 has 15 amino acids. CDR1 KGHSH and CDR2 LQKENI come from the germline V gene. The CDR3 here is CASSSRAGDNTEAFF.

V gene TRBV20-1 combines with J gene TRBJ2-3; TCRdb calls TRBD2, which cannot be checked without DNA. This CDR3 is 13 amino acids long. The germline V gene has CDR1 DFQATT and CDR2 SNEGSKA (reference sequence). CDR3 loop: CSATSGGPRGQYF.

The gene calls are TRBV12-3 or TRBV12-4 and TRBJ1-5; TCRdb returns TRBD1, unconfirmable since there is no DNA. The CDR3 has 16 residues. The CDR3 region is CASKSQGAGSNQPQHF.

This chain joins TRBV9 and TRBJ2-1; checking the TCRdb D call of TRBD2 is not possible without DNA. The CDR3 loop spans 13 amino acids. Germline loops: CDR1 SGDLS, CDR2 YYNGEE. The CDR3 protein is CASTREGDNEQFF.

This rearrangement joins TRBV5-1 to TRBJ2-1; without DNA, the TCRdb call of TRBD2 cannot be checked. Germline assignment: CDR1 SGHRS and CDR2 YFSETQ. This CDR3 is built from 17 residues. Here the CDR3 reads CASSLAPLAGGFNEQFF.

CDR3 in amino acids: CATSDPGNANTGELFF. The chain recombines TRBV24-1 with TRBJ2-2; the D call from TCRdb, TRBD1, cannot be confirmed without DNA. The germline V gene encodes CDR1 KGHDR and CDR2 SFDVKD. The CDR3 length is 16 residues.

This sequence joins TRBV10-3 and TRBJ2-5; TCRdb names TRBD1, which stays unverified in the absence of DNA. CDR3 length: 12 amino acids. The germline CDR1 and CDR2 sequences are ENHRY and SYGVKD. The CDR3 region is CAISEAAGAQYF.

The chain links TRBV7-2 to TRBJ1-1; the D call of TRBD1 rests on TCRdb alone, since no DNA is present to check it. The CDR3 runs to 12 residues. CDR1 and CDR2 (germline): SGHTA, FQGNSA. The CDR3 spells CASSLNGGEAFF. The entire variable domain, with the rest obtained from reference TRBV7-2 and TRBJ1-1, is as follows: GAGVSQSPSNKVTEKGKDVELRCDPISGHTALYWYRQSLGQGLEFLIYFQGNSAPDKSGLPSDRFSAERTGGSVSTLTIQRTQQEDSAVYLCASSLNGGEAFFGQGTRLTVV.

V and J are TRBV4-1 and TRBJ2-3. The CDR3 is 15 residues long. Germline CDR1 and CDR2: MGHRA and YSYEKL. CDR3 region: CASSHGSSGTDTQYF.

The chain has TRBV7-3 and TRBJ2-7; TCRdb proposes TRBD2, but this gene call is untestable without DNA. Germline V gene data show CDR1 as SGHTA and CDR2 as FQGTGA. The CDR3 length is 14 residues. The CDR3 reads CASRSALTAYEQYF. Looking up the rest from reference TRBV7-3 and TRBJ2-7 gives the full variable domain: GAGVSQTPSNKVTEKGKYVELRCDPISGHTALYWYRQSLGQGPEFLIYFQGTGAADDSGLPNDRFFAVRPEGSVSTLKIQRTERGDSAVYLCASRSALTAYEQYFGPGTRLTVT.

The CDR3 protein is CSARGTGTGYNEQFF. This chain uses TRBV20-1 with TRBJ2-1; the TCRdb call, TRBD2, lacks DNA for checking. The germline V gene has CDR1 DFQATT and CDR2 SNEGSKA (reference sequence). The CDR3 is 15 amino acids.

This sequence joins TRBV4-1 and TRBJ2-5; TCRdb's D gene call, TRBD1, goes unchecked for lack of DNA. The length of the CDR3 is 16 residues. Germline V lookup: CDR1 MGHRA, CDR2 YSYEKL. CDR3 in amino acids: CASSQEPGHSQETQYF.

The genes are TRBV5-1 and TRBJ2-5. The CDR3 is 15 amino acids. Germline V gene sequence: CDR1 SGHRS, CDR2 YFSETQ. CDR3 region: CASSFGLADGETQYF.

The V call is TRBV12-3 or TRBV12-4, the J call TRBJ1-4; as DNA is missing, the TRBD1 call by TCRdb cannot be tested. This CDR3 contains 14 residues. The CDR3 sequence: CASSIKGGYEKLFF.

The rearrangement links TRBV6-5 to TRBJ2-7. This CDR3 comprises 14 residues. Germline CDR1 reads MNHEY; CDR2 reads SVGAGI. The CDR3 spells CASSYQRNSYEQYF.

The chain is built from TRBV12-3 or TRBV12-4 and TRBJ2-5; TCRdb's D call, TRBD1, is unchecked because there is no DNA. This CDR3 is built from 15 residues. The CDR3 loop is CASRRGTAPGGTQYF.